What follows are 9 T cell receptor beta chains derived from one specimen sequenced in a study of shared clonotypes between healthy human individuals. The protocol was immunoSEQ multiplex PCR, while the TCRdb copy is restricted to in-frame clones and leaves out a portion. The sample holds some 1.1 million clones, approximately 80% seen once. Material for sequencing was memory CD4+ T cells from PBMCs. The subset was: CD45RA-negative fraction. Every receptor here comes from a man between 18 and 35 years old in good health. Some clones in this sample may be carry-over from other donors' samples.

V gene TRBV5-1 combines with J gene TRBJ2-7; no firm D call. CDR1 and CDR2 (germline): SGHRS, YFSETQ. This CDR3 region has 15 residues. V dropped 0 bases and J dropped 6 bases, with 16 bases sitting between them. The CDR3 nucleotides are TGCGCCAGCAGCTTGGATCCCAGCCCCGTTAGCGAGCAGTACTTC. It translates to CASSLDPSPVSEQYF.

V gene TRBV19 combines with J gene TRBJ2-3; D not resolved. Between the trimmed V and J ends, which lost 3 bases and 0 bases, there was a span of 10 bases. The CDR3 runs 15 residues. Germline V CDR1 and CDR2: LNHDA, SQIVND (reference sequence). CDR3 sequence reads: CASSMWAGSTDTQYF. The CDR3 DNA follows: TGTGCCAGTAGTATGTGGGCAGGAAGCACAGATACGCAGTATTTT.

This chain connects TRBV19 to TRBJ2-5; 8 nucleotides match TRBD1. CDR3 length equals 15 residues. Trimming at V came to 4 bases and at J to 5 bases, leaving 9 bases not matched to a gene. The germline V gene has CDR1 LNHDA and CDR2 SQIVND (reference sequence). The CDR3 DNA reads TGTGCCAGTAGTACAGGACAGGGTTTGCGGGAGACCCAGTACTTC. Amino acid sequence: CASSTGQGLRETQYF.

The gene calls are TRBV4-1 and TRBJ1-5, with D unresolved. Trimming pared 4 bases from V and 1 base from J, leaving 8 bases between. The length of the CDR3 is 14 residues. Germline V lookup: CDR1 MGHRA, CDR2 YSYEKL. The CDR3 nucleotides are TGCGCCAGCAGCCCCGCGGGAAGCAATCAGCCCCAGCATTTT. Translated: CASSPAGSNQPQHF.

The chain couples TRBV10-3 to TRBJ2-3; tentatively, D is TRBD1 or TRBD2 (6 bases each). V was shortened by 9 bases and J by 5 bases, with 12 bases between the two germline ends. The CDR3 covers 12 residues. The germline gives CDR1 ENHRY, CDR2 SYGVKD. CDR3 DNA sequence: TGTGCCATGAGGGGGGTGAAAGATACGCAGTATTTT. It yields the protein CAMRGVKDTQYF.

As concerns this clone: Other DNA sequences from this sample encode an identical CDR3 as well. CDR3 sequence: CASSAYNEQFF. CDR3 nucleotide sequence: TGTGCCAGCAGTGCTTATAATGAGCAGTTCTTC. The V gene is TRBV2, the J gene TRBJ2-1; D is ambiguous. V dropped 4 bases and J dropped 7 bases, with 5 bases sitting between them. This CDR3 has 11 residues. Germline loops: CDR1 SNHLY, CDR2 FYNNEI. Combining the CDR3 with reference TRBV2 and TRBJ2-1 gives the whole variable domain EPEVTQTPSHQVTQMGQEVILRCVPISNHLYFYWYRQILGQKVEFLVSFYNNEISEKSEIFDDQFSVERPDGSNFTLKIRSTKLEDSAMYFCASSAYNEQFFGPGTRLTVL.

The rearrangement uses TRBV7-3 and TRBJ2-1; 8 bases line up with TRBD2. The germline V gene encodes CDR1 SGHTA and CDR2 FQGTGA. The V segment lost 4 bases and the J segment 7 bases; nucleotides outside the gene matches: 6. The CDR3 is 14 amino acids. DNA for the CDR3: TGTGCCAGCAGCTCCCTAGCGGGTACTAATGAGCAGTTCTTC. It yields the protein CASSSLAGTNEQFF.

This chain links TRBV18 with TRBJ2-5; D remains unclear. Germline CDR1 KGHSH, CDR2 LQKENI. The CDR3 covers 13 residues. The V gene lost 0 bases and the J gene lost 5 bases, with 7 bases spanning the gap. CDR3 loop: CASSPPSLETQYF. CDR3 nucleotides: TGTGCCAGCTCACCACCGTCCCTGGAGACCCAGTACTTC. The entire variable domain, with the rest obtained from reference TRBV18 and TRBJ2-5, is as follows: NAGVMQNPRHLVRRRGQEARLRCSPMKGHSHVYWYRQLPEEGLKFMVYLQKENIIDESGMPKERFSAEFPKEGPSILRIQQVVRGDSAAYFCASSPPSLETQYFGPGTRLLVL.

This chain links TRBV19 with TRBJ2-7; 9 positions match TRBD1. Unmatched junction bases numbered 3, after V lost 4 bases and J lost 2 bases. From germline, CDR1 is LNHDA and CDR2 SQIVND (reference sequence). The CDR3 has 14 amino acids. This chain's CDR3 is CASSKGTGTYEQYF. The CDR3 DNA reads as TGTGCCAGTAGTAAAGGGACAGGGACCTACGAGCAGTACTTC.